This T cell receptor beta chain was documented in a study of identical twins. Per the germline V gene, CDR1 is DFQATT and CDR2 is SNEGSKA (reference sequence). CDR3 length: 13 amino acids. Trimming pared 5 bases from V and 7 bases from J, leaving 18 bases between. Each CDR3 protein gets one entry after TCRdb re-called the 5' RACE reads with MiXCR. The table lists about 470,000 distinct CDR3 sequences, 24% of them singletons. This clonotype showed up just a few times. In addition, the sample was reused for a study of T cells expressing NK-cell markers.

Input material: CD4+ T cells sorted from blood. The sequence came from a woman younger than 35 in good health. The chain carries TRBV20-1 and TRBJ2-7; TRBD1 might be the D (6 bases). CDR3 sequence (DNA): TGCAGTGCTCTTAATACAGGGACGCGGGAGCAGTACTTC. Protein sequence: CSALNTGTREQYF.